This is a list of T cell receptor beta chains from one sample in a study of vaccination and CD4 T cells after COVID-19. These receptors have no known antigen. TCRdb re-called the PCR reads through MiXCR, storing one row per CDR3 protein. The sample lists some 14,000 distinct CDR3 sequences, 53% occurring once. The specimen comprised CD4+ T cells from blood, cultured in vitro, sampled before SARS-CoV-2 vaccination. These receptors were collected from a human donor who had recovered from COVID-19. CDR3s include the opening cysteine and the closing phenylalanine or tryptophan. Fields, in order: V gene, CDR3 protein.

V gene: TRBV6-2/TRBV6-3; CDR3 protein: CASSYVSQSGLAGARVYYEQYF
V gene: TRBV11-1; CDR3 protein: CASSNRLAGASTGELFF
V gene: TRBV11-2; CDR3 protein: CASSLARYYADTQYF
V gene: TRBV30; CDR3 protein: CAWSVKGGGYTF
V gene: TRBV6-1; CDR3 protein: CASLQGFTNYGYTF
V gene: TRBV20-1; CDR3 protein: CSARMAGRTDTQYF
V gene: TRBV10-1; CDR3 protein: CASRQRTGELFF
V gene: TRBV21-1; CDR3 protein: CASNRLAGVNEQFF
V gene: TRBV27; CDR3 protein: CASSLSGRGRTSNQPQHF
V gene: TRBV11-3; CDR3 protein: CASSLMDTGELFF
V gene: TRBV19; CDR3 protein: CASRPGLAIYNEQFF
V gene: TRBV7-2; CDR3 protein: CASSPGASGRRYTDTQYF
V gene: TRBV7-9; CDR3 protein: CASSLAGTRSTGELFF
V gene: TRBV27; CDR3 protein: CASSLRTANTGELFF
V gene: TRBV20-1; CDR3 protein: CSALDGTQRRELFF
V gene: TRBV2; CDR3 protein: CASRTGGELFF